This T cell receptor beta chain was sequenced for a study of CD8 T cells in Susac syndrome. With random hexamers, 0.5 to 1 ug RNA was reverse transcribed. Across 54 Vbeta and 13 Jbeta, immunoSEQ multiplex PCR amplified TCR beta CDR3. Via MiXCR, TCRdb re-called the immunoSEQ multiplex PCR reads, giving one row per CDR3 protein. The table lists about 120,000 distinct CDR3 sequences, 94% of them singletons. Trimming stripped 4 bases from V and 0 bases from J, with 13 bases between. There are 16 residues in the CDR3. CDR1 is MNHEY, CDR2 SVGEGT, per germline. This chain connects TRBV6-2 or TRBV6-3 to TRBJ1-5; D unresolved. The sample consisted of CD4+ T cells from PBMCs. This TCR came from a human donor in good health. CDR3 residues: CASSSQAAISNQPQHF. In nucleotides, the CDR3 is TGTGCCAGCAGTTCCCAGGCGGCGATTAGCAATCAGCCCCAGCATTTT.